The 2 T cell receptor beta chains below come from one sample, sequenced in a study of T cell responses to AZD1222 COVID-19 vaccine (dated by TCRdb to about 2021). In light of the paper, this sample's time point label describes: baseline before first vaccination. The treatment or condition label, read with the paper, signifies: meningococcal conjugate vaccine given as trial control. Library creation used the immunoSEQ multiplex PCR assay. Entries here come from immuneACCESS through TCRdb and include only in-frame sequences with V and J called. Some clones fail to appear in such tables; in the studies checked, an unresolved V gene covers under half of the shortfall, and the cause of the remainder is unknown. The sample includes 130,000 to 150,000 clones, with 82% observed a single time. Together, the top ten hold less than 5% of the sample. The sequencing used peripheral blood, collected on day 0 of MenACWY control vaccination. These receptors all come from an adult in good health.

V usage is TRBV24-1 and J usage is TRBJ2-5; D gene ambiguous. CDR1 and CDR2 (germline): KGHDR, SFDVKD. This CDR3 region has 16 residues. Trimming cost V 4 bases and J 1 base, with 15 bases left between them. CDR3 region: CATSDRRKGPQETQYF. CDR3 DNA sequence: TGTGCCACCAGTGACCGTCGTAAGGGCCCCCAAGAGACCCAGTACTTC.

V usage is TRBV24-1 and J usage is TRBJ1-2; D remains unclear. V lost 4 bases and J 8 bases, leaving 10 bases between the germline ends. Germline CDR1 KGHDR, CDR2 SFDVKD. The CDR3 contains 12 residues. The CDR3 protein is CATSETRGGYTF. In nucleotides, the CDR3 is TGTGCCACCAGTGAGACCCGAGGGGGCTACACCTTC.